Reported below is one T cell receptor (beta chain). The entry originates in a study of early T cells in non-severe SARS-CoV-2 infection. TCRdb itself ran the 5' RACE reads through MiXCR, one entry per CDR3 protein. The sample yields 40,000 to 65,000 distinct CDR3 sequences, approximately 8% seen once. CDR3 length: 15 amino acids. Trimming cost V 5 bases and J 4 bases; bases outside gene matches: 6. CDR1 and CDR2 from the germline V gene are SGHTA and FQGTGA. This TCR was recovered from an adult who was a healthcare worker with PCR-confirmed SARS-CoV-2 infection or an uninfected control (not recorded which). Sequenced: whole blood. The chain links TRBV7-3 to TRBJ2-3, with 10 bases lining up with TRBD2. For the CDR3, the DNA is TGTGCCAGCAGCCAGAGCGGGGGGGCATCAGATACGCAGTATTTT. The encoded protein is CASSQSGGASDTQYF.